This T cell receptor (beta chain) comes out of a study of cytomegalovirus exposure and HLA in healthy donors (dated by TCRdb to 2016 to 2017). About the full investigation: An earlier analysis of around 600 of the donors reported 250 to 300 Gb of sequence data and 117 million unique TCR beta sequences from 190 million or so T cells. Approximately 300 gigabases of sequencing data and 75 million to 85 million unique TCR sequences made up an early release that covered approximately 700 HLA-typed donors. The genetic ancestry cluster associated with self-reported Caucasian donors included 81% of the 300 to 400 genotyped donors. The aim of the study was to test whether cataloging public T cell receptors could identify signatures of past pathogen exposure. The study used immunosequencing to profile the T cell repertoires of 666 subjects and linked those repertoires to cytomegalovirus serostatus. Along with the roughly 700-subject first cohort, a separate validation cohort of over a hundred different subjects was used. To predict cytomegalovirus infection status, the study brought together high-throughput TCR immunosequencing, statistical association of individual TCRs with disease status, and machine learning. A later analysis re-analyzed previously published TCR beta repertoires from approximately 670 donors and added high-resolution HLA genotyping to study TCR occurrence patterns. Rather than drawing on any new phenotypic data, the later analysis identified candidate immune exposures from TCR beta sequences and the way those sequences occurred across donors. An earlier analysis of 587 of the donors used high-throughput TCR beta sequencing to judge whether each TCR beta V gene segment behaved as functional or pseudogenic. Donor age, sex, ethnicity and CMV serostatus were compiled alongside the repertoire data. Genome-wide SNP genotypes for about 65% of the 666 donors were used in a later genetic analysis, which treated that subset as a discovery cohort. Every repertoire in the discovery cohort had been generated on one and the same sequencing platform. HLA typing covered class I and class II loci at four-digit resolution. The number of donors typed differed by locus, with roughly 629-640 for A, B, C, DRB1 and DQB1, 522 for DQA1, 600 to 610 for DPA1, and around 450 for DPB1. Roughly five DR-DQ haplotypes were handled as single units for association and clustering because linkage in the cohort was strong. Across under 500 genotyped donors of the cohort, an average of approximately 220,000 unique TCR beta nucleotide sequences per donor were sequenced, and 15% to 20% of those sequences were non-productive. What the research found in general, with its limitations: Compared with equally common non-associated chains, HLA-associated TCR beta chains in a later analysis were more clonally expanded and had lower generation probabilities. Three of the identified cytomegalovirus-associated TCR beta chains were confirmed in vitro to be specific for cytomegalovirus antigens. Linkage disequilibrium might explain the correlated functional status among segregating V segments, but an unknown experimental factor could not be ruled out. In a later analysis, most CMV-associated TCR beta chains were found to appear HLA-restricted, with HLA associations seemingly driven largely by CMV exposure. The only immune exposure information available for the cohort was CMV serostatus. At a false discovery rate of 0.05, a later analysis linked under 20,000 TCR beta sequences to specific HLA alleles. A further reported finding was that TCR beta sequences accurately predicted the HLA-A and HLA-B alleles for most subjects in the first cohort. In an earlier analysis of more than 500 of the donors, most TCR beta V segments appeared in productive rearrangements about 87% or about 30% of the time, broadly matching IMGT annotations. When HLA alleles, especially DR and DQ, strongly co-occurred, TCR associations were difficult to assign to individual alleles. Presence/absence analyses assumed roughly uniform sequencing depth across donors, an assumption that may not hold. In a later analysis, TCR association rates were found to vary across HLA loci, with the most associated TCRs seen for DRB1 alleles and the fewest for HLA-C alleles. Seventeen rarely observed V segments, including chromosome 9 orphons, were excluded from the earlier analysis of just under 600 of the donors because counts were too low. The sequencing pipeline was judged likely to have produced a cluster of highly shared sequence variants as a technical artifact. While some public TCRs were present in many individuals, most TCR sequences turned up only very rarely across donors. The authors suggested that the approach could potentially be extended to other disease states and immunological phenotypes. The classifier was reported to diagnose cytomegalovirus status with high specificity and sensitivity in both the original cohort and the validation cohort. Some IMGT-functional V segments, including TRBV6-2 and TRBV6-3, could not be told apart with the 87-base-pair reads, so those segments were excluded. In this cohort, only TCR beta chains were sequenced, and detectable features were limited by the absence of alpha or paired-chain data. The study listed 150 to 200 TCR beta chains as associated with cytomegalovirus. V-gene and J-gene trimming of TCR beta chains was associated with a missense DCLRE1C variant in a later genetic analysis, and the association was replicated in an independent cohort. A later genetic analysis reported fewer N-insertions in productive TCRs among donors in an Asian-associated ancestry cluster than the roughly 720-donor mean. Several of the top co-occurrence clusters appeared to be linked to parvovirus B19, influenza, CMV and Epstein-Barr virus, according to a later analysis. Because HLA typing was missing for some donors at each locus, association tests included only the typed subset.

Libraries were built with the immunoSEQ multiplex PCR assay. For the multiplex PCR, a mixture combining 60 forward primers for TCR Vbeta segments and 13 reverse primers for TCR Jbeta segments was used. Amplification of the CDR3 region of rearranged TCR beta genes was performed with a multiplex PCR assay on genomic DNA. The amplified TCR beta libraries were sequenced on the Illumina HiSeq System as 87-base-pair reads. Per the authors' processing: A later analysis counted about 76 million unique TCR beta chains across the approximately 700 repertoires, and around 12 million of these chains were shared by at least two donors. Raw reads were error-corrected and collapsed into unique sequences with a nearest-neighbor algorithm that merged closely related sequences to remove PCR and sequencing errors. To assign V, D and J gene segments, CDR3 sequences were aligned to IMGT reference sequences. For a sequence to be retained, a match of at least six nucleotides was required to both a V gene segment and a J gene segment. A rearrangement counted as productive if the CDR3 had no stop codons and remained in frame with V and J, and every other rearrangement counted as non-productive. CDR3 was defined according to IMGT convention as the region running from the second conserved V-encoded cysteine to the conserved J-encoded phenylalanine. The earlier analysis of roughly 590 of the donors excluded any sequence lacking an unambiguous match to a single V gene segment. In an earlier analysis of about 590 of the donors, a V segment was called functional when productive rearrangements were above 56.7%, and segregating when the standard deviation between donors exceeded 5%. To diagnose cytomegalovirus status from the catalog of TCR beta chain sequences, a statistical classification framework was built. In a later analysis, TCR nucleotide sequences were compared against IMGT/GENE-DB human TR gene sequences so that V and J genes could be assigned. The TCRdist pipeline was used in a later analysis to assign CDR3 sequences and most-parsimonious VDJ recombination scenarios. In a later analysis, each TCR beta chain was defined by its CDR3 amino acid sequence together with its V-gene family, and reads without a unique V-gene family were excluded. As a way to deal with suspected cross-contamination and a sequencing artifact, a later analysis dropped 450 to 600 nucleotide sequences that were highly shared and had low generation probability. In a later analysis, a clonal expansion index for each public chain was calculated from normalized within-repertoire ranks of inferred template counts. In a later analysis, generation probabilities were computed using a VDJ recombination model fitted to out-of-frame rearrangements, and the results were checked against IGoR. Hypergeometric tests were used in a later analysis to score TCR-TCR, TCR-HLA and TCR-CMV co-occurrence, with a repertoire-size bias correction applied to the TCR pairs. To estimate false discovery rates, a later analysis permuted the HLA or CMV assignments 20 times. In a later analysis, co-occurring TCRs were grouped using DBSCAN, and TCRdist sequence similarity was added for clustering within HLA-allele-positive subsets. Repertoires with fewer than 30,000 or more than 120,000 public chains, plus five repertoires with anomalous nucleotide sharing, were excluded from co-occurrence clustering. TCRdb's version of the immuneACCESS table is confined to in-frame rearrangements and falls short of the full clone set. An unresolved V gene accounts for under half of the shortfall where checked; the remainder is of unknown origin. Clonal size and the V and J genes are those of that table, whereas D and trimming came from the DNA. This sample lists 180,000 or so clones; around 80% were detected once. In total, the top ten clones hold about 2.5% of the sample.

Comments on this clone: Its antigen specificity is not known. Qualities for individual bases were not recorded, and no much larger clone is one base off.

The germline V gene (reference sequence) supplies CDR1 SGHNT and CDR2 YYREEE. Cut back by 4 bases and 4 bases, the V and J ends lie 16 bases apart. The CDR3 holds 15 amino acids from the cysteine to the phenylalanine. This entry keeps only the CDR3 DNA: 45 bases, framed from base 1. The cohort was made up of approximately 670 healthy bone marrow donors. At the time of sampling, every cohort member was nominally healthy, though immune exposures that went unrecorded were likely present. The donor was CMV seropositive and belonged to the group of 250 to 350 seropositive cohort members. A peripheral blood sample was collected from each donor, and TCR beta sequencing was performed on peripheral blood mononuclear cells. The Qiagen DNeasy Blood Extraction Kit was used to extract genomic DNA from the blood cell samples.

The sample was PBMCs. This chain joins TRBV5-4 to TRBJ2-3, with a tentative D gene TRBD1 over 7 matching bases. The TCR sequence derives from a woman aged 25-40 years in good health and CMV-seropositive. The DNA reads as follows: TGTGCCAGCAGCCCGAGACAGGGAGGACCAGATACGCAGTATTTT. It translates to CASSPRQGGPDTQYF. Where the CDR3 stops, the reference TRBV5-4 and TRBJ2-3 genes take over; the full variable domain is ETGVTQSPTHLIKTRGQQVTLRCSSQSGHNTVSWYQQALGQGPQFIFQYYREEENGRGNFPPRFSGLQFPNYSSELNVNALELDDSALYLCASSPRQGGPDTQYFGPGTRLTVL.